This T cell receptor beta chain originates from a study of blood T cells in healthy people across ages. Together with a sample-barcoded 5' primer, a J-beta primer mix was included in a second PCR lasting about 7 to 12 cycles. One entry per CDR3 protein, called by TCRdb with MiXCR from the 5' RACE reads. Of around 1,500,000 distinct CDR3 sequences in the sample, roughly 30% were seen once. This clonotype was seen once. The CDR3 spans 11 residues. V gave up 11 bases and J gave up 8 bases, with 15 bases separating them. The sequencing input was blood. This TCR derives from a woman aged 25-40 years in good health. This chain links TRBV12-3 or TRBV12-4 with TRBJ1-2; D is uncertain. CDR3 coding DNA: TGTGCCGGCACCAATTTTTACGGCTACACCTTC. It translates to CAGTNFYGYTF.